This TCR beta chain was sequenced during a study of radiotherapy plus CTLA-4 blockade in lung cancer. The germline gives CDR1 MDHEN, CDR2 SYDVKM. The CDR3 runs to 13 residues. V shed 4 bases and J shed 0 bases, with 6 bases lying between them. The data were produced by immunoSEQ multiplex PCR, yet TCRdb's version contains in-frame clones alone and is incomplete. This table holds 90,000 to 100,000 clones, roughly 80% found once. The chain carries TRBV28 and TRBJ1-1, with D uncertain. Sequencing used peripheral blood, obtained from a patient treated with radiotherapy plus ipilimumab. The receptor was isolated from a human donor with non-small cell lung cancer that progressed on radiotherapy plus ipilimumab. The CDR3 spells CASSSNMNTEAFF. As DNA, the CDR3 is TGTGCCAGCAGTTCAAATATGAACACTGAAGCTTTCTTT.